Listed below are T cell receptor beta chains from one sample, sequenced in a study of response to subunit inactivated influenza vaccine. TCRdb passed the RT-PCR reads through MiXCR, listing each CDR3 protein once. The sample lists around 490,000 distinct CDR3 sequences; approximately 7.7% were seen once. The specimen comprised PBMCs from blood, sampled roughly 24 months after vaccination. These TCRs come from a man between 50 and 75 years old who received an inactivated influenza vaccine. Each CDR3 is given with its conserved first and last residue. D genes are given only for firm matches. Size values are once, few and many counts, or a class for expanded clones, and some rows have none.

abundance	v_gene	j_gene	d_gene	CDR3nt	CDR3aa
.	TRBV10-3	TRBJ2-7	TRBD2	TGTGCCATCAGTGGTGGGACTAGCGGGGCCTACGAGCAGTACTTC	CAISGGTSGAYEQYF
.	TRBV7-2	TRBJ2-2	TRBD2	TGTGCCAGCAGGAATAGCGGGGGGACGTCCGGGGAGCTGTTTTTT	CASRNSGGTSGELFF
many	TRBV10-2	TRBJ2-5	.	TGCGCCAGCAGTGAGGAAGGGAAGTTAGAGACCCAGTACTTC	CASSEEGKLETQYF
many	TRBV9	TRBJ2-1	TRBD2	TGTGCCAGCAGCGCGGGACTAGAGCTGGGTGAGCAGTTCTTC	CASSAGLELGEQFF
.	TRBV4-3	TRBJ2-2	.	TGCGCCAGCAGCCAACTAGCGACCGGGGAGCTGTTTTTT	CASSQLATGELFF
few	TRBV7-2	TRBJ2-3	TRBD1	TGTGCCAGCAGACCCCAGGGACAGGTTAGCACAGATACGCAGTATTTT	CASRPQGQVSTDTQYF
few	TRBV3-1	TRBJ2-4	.	TGTGCCAGCAGCCACGCGGGACCATCAAACATTCAGTACTTC	CASSHAGPSNIQYF
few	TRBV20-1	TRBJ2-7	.	TGCAGTGCTAGAGAATACCGGGGTTCCTACGAGCAGTACTTC	CSAREYRGSYEQYF
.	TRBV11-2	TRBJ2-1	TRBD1	TGTGCCAGCAGCTATGACAGGGTCTCCTACAATGAGCAGTTCTTC	CASSYDRVSYNEQFF
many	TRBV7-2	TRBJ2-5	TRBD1	TGTGCCAGCAGCTTAGTCGGTGGGGACAGGCAAGAGACCCAGTACTTC	CASSLVGGDRQETQYF
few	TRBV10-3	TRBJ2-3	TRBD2	TGTGCCATCATGCGGGGGGCGGACACAGATACGCAGTATTTT	CAIMRGADTDTQYF
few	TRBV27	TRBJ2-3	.	TGTGCCAGCAGATCACAAAACACGAATACGCAGTATTTT	CASRSQNTNTQYF
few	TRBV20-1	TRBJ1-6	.	TGCAGTATCCTGACCCGCCGACAGGCTAATTCACCCCTCCACTTT	CSILTRRQANSPLHF
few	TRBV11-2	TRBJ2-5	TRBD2	TGTGCCAGCAGCTTAGGGACGCTACAATCTGAGCGGGGGGGGAGAGAGACCCAGTACTTC	CASSLGTLQSERGGRETQYF
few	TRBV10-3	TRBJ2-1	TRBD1	TGTGCCATCAGGGGGCCGGGACAGAGACTTAATGAGCAGTTCTTC	CAIRGPGQRLNEQFF
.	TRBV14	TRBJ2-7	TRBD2	TGTGCCAGAAGCCGCGGGGGAAGGGGATCCTACGAGCAGTACTTC	CARSRGGRGSYEQYF
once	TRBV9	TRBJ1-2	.	TGTGCCAGCAGCGTACGACCGGAGACAGGTGAATCCTATGGCTACACCTTC	CASSVRPETGESYGYTF
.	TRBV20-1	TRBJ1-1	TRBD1	TGCAGTGCCACATCGGGGACAGGGATTTCTGAAGCTTTCTTT	CSATSGTGISEAFF
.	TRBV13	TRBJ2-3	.	TGTGCCAGCAGCTCCGGACTACTTAGCACAGATACGCAGTATTTT	CASSSGLLSTDTQYF
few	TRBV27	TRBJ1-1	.	TGTGCCAGCAGAAAGAGGACGCGGGCTGGGGCTTTCTTT	CASRKRTRAGAFF
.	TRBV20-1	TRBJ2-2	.	TGCAGTGCTAGAGATGGGCAGATAAACACCGGGGAGCTGTTTTTT	CSARDGQINTGELFF
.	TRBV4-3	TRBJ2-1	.	TGCGCCAGCAGCCAGGGGTTGCGCTACTACAATGAGCAGTTCTTC	CASSQGLRYYNEQFF
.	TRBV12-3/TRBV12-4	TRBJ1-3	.	TGTGCCAGCAGTCCCGCAGGGCTTGGAAACACCATATATTTT	CASSPAGLGNTIYF
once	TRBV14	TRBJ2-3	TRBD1	TGTGCCAGCAGCCCAGAAGACAACTGGGACAGAAGGCCGAACTTCAGCACAGATACGCAGTATTTT	CASSPEDNWDRRPNFSTDTQYF
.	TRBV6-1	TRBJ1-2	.	TGTGCCAGCAGCCTCAGAGGCAACCACCTCTCGCTACAAGCCTTC	CASSLRGNHLSLQAF
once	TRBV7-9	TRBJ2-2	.	TGTGCCAGCAGCCCCGGCCGAGGTTCCGGGGAGCTGTTTTTT	CASSPGRGSGELFF
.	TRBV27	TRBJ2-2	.	TGTGCCAGCAGTTTCCTGGCAACCGGGGAGCTGTTTTTT	CASSFLATGELFF
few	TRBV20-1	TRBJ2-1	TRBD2	TGCAGTGCTAGGGAAAGTGGAATAACTAGCGGGAGGATAAATGAGCAGTTCTTC	CSARESGITSGRINEQFF
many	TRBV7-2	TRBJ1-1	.	TGTGCCAGCAGGAGTCCACAGGGAATGAACACTGAAGCTTTCTTT	CASRSPQGMNTEAFF
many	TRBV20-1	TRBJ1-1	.	TGCAGTGCTAGTCAGACAGCCTCACCGGCTGAAGCTTTCTTT	CSASQTASPAEAFF
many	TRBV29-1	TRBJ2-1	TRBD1	TGCAGCGTGGCCCGTGGGACAGGTAATAGTGAGCAGTTCTTC	CSVARGTGNSEQFF
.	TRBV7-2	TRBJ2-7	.	TGTGCCAGCAGCTTAGCCGGACTACAGCGGAGGGTTACATATACAAACTACGAGCAGTACTTC	CASSLAGLQRRVTYTNYEQYF
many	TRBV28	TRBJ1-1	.	TGTGCCAGCAGTTTAATGACTCTAAGGGACACTGAAGCTTTCTTT	CASSLMTLRDTEAFF
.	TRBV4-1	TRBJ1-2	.	TGCGCCAGCAGCCAAGTCTGGGGGGGGGACTATGGCTACACCTTC	CASSQVWGGDYGYTF
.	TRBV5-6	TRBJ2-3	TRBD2	TGTGCCAGCAGCTTGAAACGGGGGGGCCCGGATACGCAGTATTTT	CASSLKRGGPDTQYF
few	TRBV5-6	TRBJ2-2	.	TGTGCCAGCAGCTCACCAGGGGGGGGCTACACCGGGGAGCTGTTTTTT	CASSSPGGGYTGELFF
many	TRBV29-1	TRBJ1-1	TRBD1	TGCAGCGCGAAAGGACAGGGTTACACTGAAGCTTTCTTT	CSAKGQGYTEAFF
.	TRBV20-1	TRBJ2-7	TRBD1	TGCAGTGCTAGAGGAGACAGGGCCTACGAGCAGTACTTC	CSARGDRAYEQYF
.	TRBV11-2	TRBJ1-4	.	TGTGCCAGCAGCCCCGTGGGTCCTTCTAATGAAAAACTGTTTTTT	CASSPVGPSNEKLFF
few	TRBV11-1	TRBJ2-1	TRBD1	TGTGCCAGCAGCACCGACAGGGGGCAATACAATGAGCAGTTCTTC	CASSTDRGQYNEQFF